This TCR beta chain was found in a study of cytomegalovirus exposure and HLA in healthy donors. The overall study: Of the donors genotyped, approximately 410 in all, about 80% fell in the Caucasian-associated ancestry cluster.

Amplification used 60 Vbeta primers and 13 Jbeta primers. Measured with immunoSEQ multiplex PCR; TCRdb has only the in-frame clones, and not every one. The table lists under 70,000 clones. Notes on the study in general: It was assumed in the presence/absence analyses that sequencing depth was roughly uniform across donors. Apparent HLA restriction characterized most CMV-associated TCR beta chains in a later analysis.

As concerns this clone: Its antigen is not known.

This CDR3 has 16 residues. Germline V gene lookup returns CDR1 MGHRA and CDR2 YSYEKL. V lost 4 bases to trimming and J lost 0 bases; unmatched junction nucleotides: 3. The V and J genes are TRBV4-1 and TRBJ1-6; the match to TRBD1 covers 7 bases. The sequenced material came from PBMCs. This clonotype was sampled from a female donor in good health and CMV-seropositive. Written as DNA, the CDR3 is TGCGCCAGCAGCCCACGGGACAGCTCCTATAATTCACCCCTCCACTTT. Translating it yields CASSPRDSSYNSPLHF.